A single sample gave rise to the 3 T cell receptor beta chains below, sequenced in a study of regulatory T cells in long-lasting Graves disease. Described time point: newly diagnosed GD, antithyroid drugs for less than 3 months. RNA isolated from PBMCs was used to make the TCR library. To make TCR beta libraries, researchers used iRepertoire HTBI primers and Arm-PCR of CDR3 regions. In TCRdb, the multiplex PCR reads were re-called with MiXCR into one record per CDR3 protein. The sample contains approximately 480,000 distinct CDR3 sequences, roughly 16% of which appear only once. These data were also filed under a second study, of T cells in Graves' hyperthyroidism and ophthalmopathy.

The specimen was peripheral blood mononuclear cells (PBMCs), collected at new diagnosis, from a patient treated with antithyroid drugs. These receptors came from a man in his forties with Graves disease.

This chain joins TRBV7-8 and TRBJ1-6, with D hard to call. The CDR3 has 14 amino acids. Germline V CDR1 and CDR2: SGHVS, FQNEAQ. Trimming removed 5 bases at V and 8 bases at J, with 13 bases between. The chain's CDR3 is CASSPPGGYSPLHF. The CDR3 DNA is TGTGCCAGCAGCCCTCCCGGCGGTTATTCACCCCTCCACTTT. Variable domain in full (rest from reference TRBV7-8 and TRBJ1-6): GAGVSQSPRYKVAKRGQDVALRCDPISGHVSLFWYQQALGQGPEFLTYFQNEAQLDKSGLPSDRFFAERPEGSVSTLKIQRTQQEDSAVYLCASSPPGGYSPLHFGNGTRLTVT.

Ten or more counts support this clonotype. This sequence joins TRBV28 and TRBJ2-6, with D tentatively TRBD1 (6 bases). This CDR3 is built from 18 residues. Germline CDR1 and CDR2: MDHEN and SYDVKM. Trimming shortened V by 1 base and J by 4 bases, and 17 bases separated the two germline ends. This CDR3 reads CASSLLDSRAYGANVLTF. The DNA for the CDR3 is TGTGCCAGCAGTTTATTGGACAGCCGGGCGTACGGGGCCAACGTCCTGACTTTC.

Ten or more counts support this clonotype. The chain joins TRBV28 to TRBJ2-7, with D perhaps being TRBD1 or TRBD2 (5 bases each). Germline CDR1 MDHEN, CDR2 SYDVKM. V lost 3 bases and J lost 2, with 11 bases in between. The CDR3 sequence is 14 residues long. CDR3 amino acids: CASSLRGSTYEQYF. The CDR3 DNA reads as TGTGCCAGCAGTTTGAGGGGTTCCACCTACGAGCAGTACTTC.